This T cell receptor beta chain was identified in a study of shared clonotypes between healthy human individuals. The ends lost 5 bases at V and 4 bases at J; junction bases unmatched: 3. The CDR3 covers 14 residues. Germline CDR1 reads SGHVS; CDR2 reads FNYEAQ. This clone appeared a single time. As originally analysed: ImmunoSEQ junction-only sequences lacked quality scores, so their filtering differed. Produced via immunoSEQ multiplex PCR; TCRdb's table is partial and in-frame only. The V and J calls and clone size are taken from that table; D and trimming were inferred from the DNA. The sample shows around 2.5 million clones, approximately 94% of them seen only once. Splitting the CD4+ cells yielded a CD45RA+ naive subset and a CD45RA-negative memory subset.

The rearrangement joins TRBV7-6 to TRBJ2-7; 12 nucleotides agree with TRBD2. The clonotype was recovered from a young man in good health. Some clones in this sample may be carry-over from other donors' samples. Specimen: naive CD4+ T cells from PBMCs. The subset is: CD45RA+ positively selected. CDR3 region: CASSPGTSGYEQYF. Here the CDR3 DNA reads TGTGCCAGCAGCCCAGGGACTAGCGGGTACGAGCAGTACTTC.